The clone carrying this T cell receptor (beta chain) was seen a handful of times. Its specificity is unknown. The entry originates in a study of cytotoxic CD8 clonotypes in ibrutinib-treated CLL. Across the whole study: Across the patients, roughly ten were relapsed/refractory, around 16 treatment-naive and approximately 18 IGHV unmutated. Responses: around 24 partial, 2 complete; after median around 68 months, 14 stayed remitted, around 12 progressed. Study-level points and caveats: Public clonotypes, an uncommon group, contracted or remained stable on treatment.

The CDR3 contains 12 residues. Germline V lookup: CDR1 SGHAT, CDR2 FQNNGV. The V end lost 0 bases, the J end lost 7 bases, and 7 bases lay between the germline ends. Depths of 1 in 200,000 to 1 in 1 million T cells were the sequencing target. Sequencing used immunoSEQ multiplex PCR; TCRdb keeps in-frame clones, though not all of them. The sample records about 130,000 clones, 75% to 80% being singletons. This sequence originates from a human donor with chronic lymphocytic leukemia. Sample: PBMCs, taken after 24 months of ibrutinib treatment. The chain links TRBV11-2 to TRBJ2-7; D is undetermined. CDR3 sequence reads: CASSLDRLEQYF. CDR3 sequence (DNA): TGTGCCAGCAGCTTAGATCGTCTTGAGCAGTACTTC.